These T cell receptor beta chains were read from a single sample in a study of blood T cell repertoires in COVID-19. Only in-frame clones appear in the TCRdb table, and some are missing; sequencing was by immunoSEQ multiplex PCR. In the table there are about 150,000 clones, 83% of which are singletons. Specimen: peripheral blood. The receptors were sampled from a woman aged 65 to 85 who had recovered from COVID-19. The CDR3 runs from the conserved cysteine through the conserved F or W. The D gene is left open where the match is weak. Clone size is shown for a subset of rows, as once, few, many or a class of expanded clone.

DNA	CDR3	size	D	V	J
TGTGCCATTGGTGCGGGGAATCAGCCCCAGCATTTT	CAIGAGNQPQHF	NA	NA	TRBV28	TRBJ1-5
TGTGCCACCAGCAGAGACCATCCCGGGGCCCAGGGGGCCCAGCCCCAGCATTTT	CATSRDHPGAQGAQPQHF	NA	TRBD1	TRBV15	TRBJ1-5
TGTGCCAGCAGCCAAGGGGAGGCTAGCGACCAAGAGACCCAGTACTTC	CASSQGEASDQETQYF	NA	NA	TRBV3-1/TRBV3-2	TRBJ2-5
TGCGCCAGCAGCAACGGGGCGGGGGTGTACGATACGCAGTATTTT	CASSNGAGVYDTQYF	NA	TRBD2	TRBV5-1	TRBJ2-3
TGTGCCAGCAGGGGGGGGACGAAGAGCTCCTACGAGCAGTACTTC	CASRGGTKSSYEQYF	NA	TRBD2	TRBV6-4	TRBJ2-7
TGCGCCAGCAGCCAGGGAGGGCGCACAGATACGCAGTATTTT	CASSQGGRTDTQYF	NA	TRBD2	TRBV4-3	TRBJ2-3
TGTGCCAGCGATCCACGGAGCATGAACACTGAAGCTTTCTTT	CASDPRSMNTEAFF	NA	NA	TRBV28	TRBJ1-1
TGTGCCAGTAGTATATCCCAGGGGACCTACTATGGCTACACCTTC	CASSISQGTYYGYTF	NA	NA	TRBV19	TRBJ1-2
TGTGCCAGCAGCTTGAGGCCCGGGGGGCTGGGTCCCACTGAAGCTTTCTTT	CASSLRPGGLGPTEAFF	NA	NA	TRBV5-8	TRBJ1-1
TGCGCCAGCAGCCAAGAGGGGGACTGGGGTCAGCCCCAGCATTTT	CASSQEGDWGQPQHF	NA	NA	TRBV4-3	TRBJ1-5
TGTGCCAGTAGTTCTTGGGGCTGGAACACTGAAGCTTTCTTT	CASSSWGWNTEAFF	NA	NA	TRBV19	TRBJ1-1
TGTGCCAGCAGCCTGGGCTGGCGGGGGGTGTACGAGCAGTACTTC	CASSLGWRGVYEQYF	few	TRBD2	TRBV7-8	TRBJ2-7
TGTGCCAGCAGCCAAGGGAGGGACAGTGAAGCTTTCTTT	CASSQGRDSEAFF	many	TRBD1	TRBV3-1/TRBV3-2	TRBJ1-1
TGTGCCTGGAGTGTGGGGACAATCAGTCCCACTGAAGCTTTCTTT	CAWSVGTISPTEAFF	few	NA	TRBV30	TRBJ1-1
TGTGCCAGCAGCCAAGATGCGGCGACAGGGGGCCGGGGTCAGCCCCAGCATTTT	CASSQDAATGGRGQPQHF	few	TRBD1	TRBV4-2	TRBJ1-5
TGTGCCAGCAGTTTAGTGTCTAGCCAGAGCACAGATACGCAGTATTTT	CASSLVSSQSTDTQYF	NA	NA	TRBV27	TRBJ2-3
TGTGCCAGCAGTCCCCTCCAGGGGGCAACCTACGAGCAGTACTTC	CASSPLQGATYEQYF	NA	TRBD1	TRBV2	TRBJ2-7
TGTGCCAGCAGCGCACGACAGGGGCCCTACGAGCAGTACTTC	CASSARQGPYEQYF	NA	TRBD1	TRBV9	TRBJ2-7
TGTGCCAGCTCACCACCGGCCAGGGCGGATGGCTACACCTTC	CASSPPARADGYTF	NA	NA	TRBV18	TRBJ1-2
TGTGCCAGCAGCCAAGGGGGACACCCAAGGCCCCAGCATTTT	CASSQGGHPRPQHF	NA	NA	TRBV3-1/TRBV3-2	TRBJ1-5
TGTGCCAGCAGCATCAGGGACTATGGCTACACCTTC	CASSIRDYGYTF	few	NA	TRBV5-6	TRBJ1-2
TGCAGTGCTAGAGTCGTCGAGGTGCAGTTCTTC	CSARVVEVQFF	NA	NA	TRBV20-1	TRBJ2-1
TGTGCCAGTACCATCGTCGGGGCAGGGGGCGGGGGCACTGAAGCTTTCTTT	CASTIVGAGGGGTEAFF	NA	TRBD1	TRBV19	TRBJ1-1
TGTGCCAGCAGCCGCGGGGGGCGGGCCTCGAGGGGCTACACCTTC	CASSRGGRASRGYTF	NA	NA	TRBV28	TRBJ1-2
TGTGCCAGCAGCGCCCAGCGGGGGGGAACTGAAGCTTTCTTT	CASSAQRGGTEAFF	NA	NA	TRBV7-6	TRBJ1-1
TGTGCCAGCAGCTTGGCAGGCGCGGGGGGGGATACGCAGTATTTT	CASSLAGAGGDTQYF	NA	TRBD2	TRBV5-4	TRBJ2-3
TGTGCCAGCAGCGCCGCCGGGAGACAGATTTCACCCCTCCACTTT	CASSAAGRQISPLHF	NA	NA	TRBV9	TRBJ1-6
TGTGCCAGCAGCCCAATTACGGGGTGGCAGTTCTTC	CASSPITGWQFF	NA	NA	TRBV3-1/TRBV3-2	TRBJ2-1
TGTGCCAGCAGCTTAGGGGCAGGGTCCTACGAGCAGTACTTC	CASSLGAGSYEQYF	NA	NA	TRBV7-9	TRBJ2-7
TGTGCCTGCCCAACCGGGACAGGGGTCTACTATGGCTACACCTTC	CACPTGTGVYYGYTF	NA	TRBD1	TRBV30	TRBJ1-2
TGCGCCAGCAGTCCTAACAGGGGGCGGATGGAGACCCAGTACTTC	CASSPNRGRMETQYF	NA	TRBD1	TRBV10-2	TRBJ2-5